Following are 7 T cell receptor beta chains from one sample sequenced in a study of T cells after yellow fever vaccination. TCRdb called the 5' RACE reads again in MiXCR, with one record for every CDR3 protein. The sample has over 250,000 distinct CDR3 sequences, around 4.9% seen once; the top ten hold about 3.5%. Source: CD4+ T cells sorted from PBMCs, taken on the day of the yellow fever booster vaccination. The receptors here all came from a man aged 18 to 29 who received the YFV17D yellow fever vaccine.

This clonotype has ten or more counts. The chain recombines TRBV5-4 with TRBJ2-3; perhaps TRBD2 as D (6 bases). This CDR3 comprises 15 residues. Germline CDR1 SGHNT, CDR2 YYREEE (reference sequence). V was cut by 2 bases and J by 2 bases, with 12 bases left in between. This chain's CDR3 is CASSFSSDPTDTQYF. As DNA, the CDR3 is TGTGCCAGCAGCTTTTCTAGCGACCCCACAGATACGCAGTATTTT.

The sample holds a few counts of this clonotype. The chain joins TRBV27 to TRBJ1-1; D gene unclear. With 5 bases removed from V and 11 bases from J, the gap between germline ends came to 21 bases. This CDR3 is built from 14 residues. Germline V gene sequence: CDR1 MNHEY, CDR2 SMNVEV (reference sequence). The CDR3 here is CASSPWTVDVEAFF. In nucleotides, the CDR3 is TGTGCCAGCAGTCCCTGGACGGTGGACGTAGAGGCTTTCTTT.

This clonotype appeared a few times. This chain joins TRBV5-1 and TRBJ2-2; D is uncertain. V gave up 1 base and J gave up 6 bases, with 13 bases separating them. Per the germline V gene, CDR1 is SGHRS and CDR2 is YFSETQ. The CDR3 totals 15 residues. The CDR3 bases are TGCGCCAGCAGCTTGTTGGAACGTTCGTCCGGGGAGCTGTTTTTT. Amino acids: CASSLLERSSGELFF.

This rearrangement joins TRBV5-1 to TRBJ1-1, with 11 bases fitting TRBD1. The V gene end was trimmed by 5 bases and the J gene end by 4 bases; junction bases not matched to a gene: 13. CDR1 is SGHRS, CDR2 YFSETQ, per germline. CDR3 length: 17 amino acids. In nucleotides, the CDR3 is TGCGCCAGCAGGAAGTTGCAGGACAGGGGGCGCGGCACTGAAGCTTTCTTT. Amino acid sequence: CASRKLQDRGRGTEAFF. Supplemented by reference TRBV5-1 and TRBJ1-1, the full variable domain reads KAGVTQTPRYLIKTRGQQVTLSCSPISGHRSVSWYQQTPGQGLQFLFEYFSETQRNKGNFPGRFSGRQFSNSRSEMNVSTLELGDSALYLCASRKLQDRGRGTEAFFGQGTRLTVV.

This clonotype has ten or more counts. The chain couples TRBV4-3 to TRBJ2-2, with TRBD2 matching 10 bases. This CDR3 has 15 amino acids. With V trimmed by 6 bases and J by 7 bases, 8 bases remained unmatched. In germline, CDR1 is LGHNA, CDR2 YSLEER. CDR3 nucleotide sequence: TGCGCCAGCAGGCCAGTAGCGGGGGGACGCGGGGAGCTGTTTTTT. Its protein is CASRPVAGGRGELFF.

This clonotype was seen repeatedly, ten times or more. This chain uses TRBV5-1 with TRBJ2-2, with 8 bases lining up with TRBD1. Per the germline V gene, CDR1 is SGHRS and CDR2 is YFSETQ. V was clipped by 0 bases and J by 4 bases; unmatched bases: 8. The CDR3 runs to 17 residues. The CDR3 reads CASSLAGQGMGTGELFF. The DNA of the CDR3 is TGCGCCAGCAGCTTGGCCGGACAGGGTATGGGCACCGGGGAGCTGTTTTTT.

This chain connects TRBV20-1 to TRBJ1-5; no definite D call. In germline, CDR1 is DFQATT, CDR2 SNEGSKA (reference sequence). V was cut by 1 base and J by 0 bases, with 10 bases left in between. The CDR3 totals 15 residues. The CDR3 DNA reads as TGCAGTGCTAGAGGGAGTGACTATAGCAATCAGCCCCAGCATTTT. This translates into CSARGSDYSNQPQHF.